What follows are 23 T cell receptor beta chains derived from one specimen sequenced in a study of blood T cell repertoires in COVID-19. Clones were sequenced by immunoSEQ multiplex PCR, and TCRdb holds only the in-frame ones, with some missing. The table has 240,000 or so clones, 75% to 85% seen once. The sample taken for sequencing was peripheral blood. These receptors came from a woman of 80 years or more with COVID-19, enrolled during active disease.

This CDR3 is CASSQGTYRGYTF. CDR3 in DNA: TGTGCCAGCAGCCAGGGGACTTATCGGGGCTACACCTTC. The J gene is TRBJ1-2, the V gene TRBV14; maybe TRBD1 (5 bases). V gave up 3 bases and J gave up 8 bases, with 13 bases separating them. Germline lookup yields CDR1 SGHDN and CDR2 FVKESK. This CDR3 spans 13 amino acids.

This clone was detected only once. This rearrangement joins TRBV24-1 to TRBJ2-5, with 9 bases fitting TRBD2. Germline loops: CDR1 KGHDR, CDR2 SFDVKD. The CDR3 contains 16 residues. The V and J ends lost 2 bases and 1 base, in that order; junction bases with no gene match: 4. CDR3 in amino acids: CATSDSSGGFQETQYF. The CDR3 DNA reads TGTGCCACCAGTGATTCAAGCGGGGGGTTCCAAGAGACCCAGTACTTC.

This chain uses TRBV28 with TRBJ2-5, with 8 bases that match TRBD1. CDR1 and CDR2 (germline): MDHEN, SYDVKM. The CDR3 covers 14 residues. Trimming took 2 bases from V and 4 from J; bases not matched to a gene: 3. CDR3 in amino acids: CASSLQGARETQYF. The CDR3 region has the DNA TGTGCCAGCAGTTTACAGGGGGCCCGAGAGACCCAGTACTTC.

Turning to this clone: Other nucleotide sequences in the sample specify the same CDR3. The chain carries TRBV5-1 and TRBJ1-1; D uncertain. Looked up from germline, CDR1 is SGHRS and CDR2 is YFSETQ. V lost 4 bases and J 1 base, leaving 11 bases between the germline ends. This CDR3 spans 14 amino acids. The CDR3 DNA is TGCGCCAGCAGCCCCGACCGGGGGAACACTGAAGCTTTCTTT. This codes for CASSPDRGNTEAFF.

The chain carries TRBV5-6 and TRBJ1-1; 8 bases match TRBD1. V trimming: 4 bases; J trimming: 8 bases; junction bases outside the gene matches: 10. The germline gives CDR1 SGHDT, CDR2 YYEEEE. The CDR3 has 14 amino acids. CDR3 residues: CASSLTRGLGEAFF. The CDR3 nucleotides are TGTGCCAGCAGCCTCACCAGGGGGCTGGGAGAAGCTTTCTTT.

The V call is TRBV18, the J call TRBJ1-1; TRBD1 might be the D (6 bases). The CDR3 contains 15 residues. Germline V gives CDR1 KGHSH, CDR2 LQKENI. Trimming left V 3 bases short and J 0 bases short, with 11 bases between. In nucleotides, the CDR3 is TGTGCCAGCTCACCTACTACAGGGATGAACACTGAAGCTTTCTTT. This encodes CASSPTTGMNTEAFF.

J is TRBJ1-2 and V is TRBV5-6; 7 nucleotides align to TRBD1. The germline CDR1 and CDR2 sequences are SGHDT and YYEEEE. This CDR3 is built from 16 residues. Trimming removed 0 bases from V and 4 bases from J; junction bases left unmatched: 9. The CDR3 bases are TGTGCCAGCAGCTTGGGACAGGGAGTGGATAGCTATGGCTACACCTTC. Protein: CASSLGQGVDSYGYTF.

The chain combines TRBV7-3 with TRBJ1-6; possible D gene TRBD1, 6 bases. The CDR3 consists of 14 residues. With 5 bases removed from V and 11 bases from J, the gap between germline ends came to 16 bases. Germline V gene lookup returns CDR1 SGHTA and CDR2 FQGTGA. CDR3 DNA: TGTGCCAGCAGCCTCCGGGGGGCCGACACACCCCTCCACTTT. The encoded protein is CASSLRGADTPLHF.

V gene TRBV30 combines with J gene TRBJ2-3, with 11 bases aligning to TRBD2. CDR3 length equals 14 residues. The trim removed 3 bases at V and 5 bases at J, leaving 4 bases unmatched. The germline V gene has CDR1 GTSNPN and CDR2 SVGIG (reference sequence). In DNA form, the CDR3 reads TGTGCCTGGAGACTAGCGGGGGCGAGAGATACGCAGTATTTT. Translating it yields CAWRLAGARDTQYF.

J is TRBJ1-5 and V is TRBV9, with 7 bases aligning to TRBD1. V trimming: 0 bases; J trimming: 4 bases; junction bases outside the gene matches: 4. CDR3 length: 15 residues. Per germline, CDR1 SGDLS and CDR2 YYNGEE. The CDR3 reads CASSVGGTANQPQHF. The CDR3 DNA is TGTGCCAGCAGCGTAGGGGGGACAGCTAATCAGCCCCAGCATTTT.

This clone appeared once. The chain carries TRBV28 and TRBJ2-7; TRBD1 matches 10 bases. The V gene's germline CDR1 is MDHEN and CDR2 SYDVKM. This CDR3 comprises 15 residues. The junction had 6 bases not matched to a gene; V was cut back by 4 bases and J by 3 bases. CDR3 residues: CASSSDRGRLYEQYF. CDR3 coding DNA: TGTGCCAGCAGTTCCGACAGGGGGCGCCTCTACGAGCAGTACTTC.

The CDR3 here is CASSSPPVVPEKLFF. The CDR3 DNA sequence: TGCGCCAGCAGTTCCCCTCCCGTCGTCCCGGAAAAACTGTTTTTT. The chain couples TRBV23-1 to TRBJ1-4; D gene ambiguous. TRBV23-1 is annotated as an ORF whose role is uncertain. Trimming took off 5 bases at V and 8 bases at J, with 18 bases between the two ends. The CDR3 is 15 amino acids.

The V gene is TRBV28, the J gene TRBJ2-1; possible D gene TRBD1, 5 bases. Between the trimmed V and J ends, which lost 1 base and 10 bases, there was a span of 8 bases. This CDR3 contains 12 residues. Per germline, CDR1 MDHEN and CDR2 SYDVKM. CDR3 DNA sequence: TGTGCCAGCAGTTTATACAGGATGGAGCAGTTCTTC. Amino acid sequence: CASSLYRMEQFF.

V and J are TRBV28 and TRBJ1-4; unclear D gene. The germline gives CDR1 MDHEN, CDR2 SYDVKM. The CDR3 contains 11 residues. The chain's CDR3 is CVASTNEKLFF. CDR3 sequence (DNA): TGTGTAGCGTCCACAAATGAAAAACTGTTTTTT. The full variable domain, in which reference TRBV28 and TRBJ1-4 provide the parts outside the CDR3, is DVKVTQSSRYLVKRTGEKVFLECVQDMDHENMFWYRQDPGLGLRLIYFSYDVKMKEKGDIPEGYSVSREKKERFSLILESASTNQTSMYLCVASTNEKLFFGSGTQLSVL.

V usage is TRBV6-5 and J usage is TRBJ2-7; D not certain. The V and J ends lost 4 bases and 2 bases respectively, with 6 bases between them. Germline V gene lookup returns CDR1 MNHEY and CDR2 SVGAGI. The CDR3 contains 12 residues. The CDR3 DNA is TGTGCCAGCAGTTCTTTCCCCTACGAGCAGTACTTC. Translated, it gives CASSSFPYEQYF.

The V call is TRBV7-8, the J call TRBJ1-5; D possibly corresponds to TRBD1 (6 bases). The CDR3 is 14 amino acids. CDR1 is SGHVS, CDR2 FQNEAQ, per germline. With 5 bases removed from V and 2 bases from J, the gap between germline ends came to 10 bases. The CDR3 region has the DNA TGTGCCAGCAGCATTTCAGGGGGCAATCAGCCCCAGCATTTT. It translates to CASSISGGNQPQHF.

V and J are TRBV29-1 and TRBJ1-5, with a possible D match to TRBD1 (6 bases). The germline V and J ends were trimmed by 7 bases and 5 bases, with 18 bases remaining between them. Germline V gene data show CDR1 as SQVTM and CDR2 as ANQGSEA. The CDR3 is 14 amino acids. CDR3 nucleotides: TGCAGCGCCCAAGGGGGGGGCTTGGATCAGCCCCAGCATTTT. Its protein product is CSAQGGGLDQPQHF.

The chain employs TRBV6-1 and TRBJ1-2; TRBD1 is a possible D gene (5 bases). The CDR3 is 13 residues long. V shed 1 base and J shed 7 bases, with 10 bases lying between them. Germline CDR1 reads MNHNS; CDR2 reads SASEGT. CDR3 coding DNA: TGTGCCAGCAGTGAAGACTCAGGGCTTGGCTACACCTTC. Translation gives CASSEDSGLGYTF.

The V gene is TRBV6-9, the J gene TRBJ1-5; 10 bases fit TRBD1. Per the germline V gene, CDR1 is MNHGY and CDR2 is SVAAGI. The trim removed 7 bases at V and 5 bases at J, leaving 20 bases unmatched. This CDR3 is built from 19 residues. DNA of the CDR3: TGTGCCAGCATCCGCCCTTACCGGGACAGGGGTAGGAAGGATCAGCCCCAGCATTTT. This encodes CASIRPYRDRGRKDQPQHF.

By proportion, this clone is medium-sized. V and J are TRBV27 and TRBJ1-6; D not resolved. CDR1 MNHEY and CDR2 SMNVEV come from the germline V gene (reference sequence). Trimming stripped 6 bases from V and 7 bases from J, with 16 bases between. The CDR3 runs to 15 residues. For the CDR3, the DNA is TGTGCCAGCAGCGTCGGGCCGGCGGGAAATTCACCCCTCCACTTT. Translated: CASSVGPAGNSPLHF.

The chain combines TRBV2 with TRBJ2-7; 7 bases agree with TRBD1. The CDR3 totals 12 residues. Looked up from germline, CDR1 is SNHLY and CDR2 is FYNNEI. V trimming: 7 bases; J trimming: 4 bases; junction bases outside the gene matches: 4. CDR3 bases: TGTGCCAGCAATACAGGGGCGTACGAGCAGTACTTC. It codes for CASNTGAYEQYF.

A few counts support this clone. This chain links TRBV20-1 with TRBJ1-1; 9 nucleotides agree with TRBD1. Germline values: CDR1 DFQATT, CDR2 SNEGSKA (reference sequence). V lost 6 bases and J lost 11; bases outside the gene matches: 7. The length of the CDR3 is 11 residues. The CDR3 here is CSASGTGKAFF. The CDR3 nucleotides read TGCAGTGCGTCCGGGACAGGGAAGGCTTTCTTT.

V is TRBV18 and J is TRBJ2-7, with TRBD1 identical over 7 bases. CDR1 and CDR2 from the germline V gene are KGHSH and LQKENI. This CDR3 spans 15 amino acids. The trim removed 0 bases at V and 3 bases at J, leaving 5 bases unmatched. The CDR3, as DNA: TGTGCCAGCTCACCACCGGGGACAGTTTTCTACGAGCAGTACTTC. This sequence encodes CASSPPGTVFYEQYF.